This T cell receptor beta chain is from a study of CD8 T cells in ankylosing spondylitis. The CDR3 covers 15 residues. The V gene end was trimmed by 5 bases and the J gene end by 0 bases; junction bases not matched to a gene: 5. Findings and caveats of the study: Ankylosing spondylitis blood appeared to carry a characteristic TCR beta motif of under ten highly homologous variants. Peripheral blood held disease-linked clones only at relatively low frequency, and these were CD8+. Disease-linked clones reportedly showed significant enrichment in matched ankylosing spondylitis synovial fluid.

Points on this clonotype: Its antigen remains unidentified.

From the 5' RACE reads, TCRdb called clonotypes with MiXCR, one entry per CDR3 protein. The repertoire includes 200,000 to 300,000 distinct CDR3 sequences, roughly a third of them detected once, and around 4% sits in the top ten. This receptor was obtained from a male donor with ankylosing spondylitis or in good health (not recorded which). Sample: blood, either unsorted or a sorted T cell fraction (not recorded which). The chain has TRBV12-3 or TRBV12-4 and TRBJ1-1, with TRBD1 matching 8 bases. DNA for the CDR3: TGTGCCAGCAGTCGAGGACAGGGATTGAACACTGAAGCTTTCTTT. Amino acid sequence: CASSRGQGLNTEAFF.